Listed here are 15 T cell receptor beta chains from one sample, sequenced in a study of T-cell memory formation after mild COVID-19. TCRdb passed the 5' RACE reads through MiXCR, listing each CDR3 protein once. The sample shows approximately 350,000 distinct CDR3 sequences, approximately 13% of them seen only once. Input material: PBMCs or a T cell subset sorted from them (not recorded which). Receptors were obtained from a man younger than 30 who had mild COVID-19 (a few samples of this study predate the infection). Cell type and time point are not known.

This chain uses TRBV5-1 with TRBJ1-1; 7 bases are a match to TRBD1. J was trimmed by 1 base and V by 7 bases; bases with no gene match: 10. Germline V gene data show CDR1 as SGHRS and CDR2 as YFSETQ. The CDR3 sequence is 15 residues long. DNA of the CDR3: TGCGCCAGCTCCCGGCAGGGGGATCCGAACACTGAAGCTTTCTTT. Protein product: CASSRQGDPNTEAFF.

The rearrangement links TRBV11-3 to TRBJ2-1, with 7 bases fitting TRBD2. Trimming at V came to 1 base and at J to 2 bases, leaving 5 bases not matched to a gene. The CDR3 is made up of 16 amino acids. Per the germline V gene, CDR1 is SGHNT and CDR2 is YENEEA. CDR3 amino acids: CASSLGDSGPYNEQFF. The CDR3 DNA is TGTGCCAGCAGCTTAGGAGATAGCGGGCCCTACAATGAGCAGTTCTTC.

A few counts support this clonotype. This chain connects TRBV5-1 to TRBJ2-5, with 11 bases lining up with TRBD2. V was pared by 4 bases and J by 5 bases, with 7 bases of the junction left unmatched. The CDR3 extends over 15 amino acids. The germline gives CDR1 SGHRS, CDR2 YFSETQ. CDR3 region: CASSRGLAGSETQYF. As DNA, the CDR3 is TGCGCCAGCAGCCGAGGACTAGCGGGCAGTGAGACCCAGTACTTC.

This clonotype appeared many times. The chain has TRBV11-2 and TRBJ2-5, with D unclear. Germline CDR1 is SGHAT and CDR2 is FQNNGV. The V end was cut by 4 bases, the J end by 6 bases, with 18 bases between. This CDR3 comprises 15 residues. CDR3 in DNA: TGTGCCAGCAGCTACCCCGGCCATCCCATCCAGACCCAGTACTTC. Amino acid sequence: CASSYPGHPIQTQYF.

There are many counts of this clonotype. This chain links TRBV18 with TRBJ2-7; TRBD1 is a possible D gene (6 bases). CDR1 is KGHSH and CDR2 is LQKENI in the germline V gene. V lost 3 bases, J lost 3 bases, and 6 bases lay in between. The length of the CDR3 is 12 residues. The CDR3 region has the DNA TGTGCCAGCTCACCGGACAGCTACGAGCAGTACGTC. Translating it yields CASSPDSYEQYV.

The chain recombines TRBV2 with TRBJ1-2; perhaps TRBD1 as D (5 bases). In germline, CDR1 is SNHLY, CDR2 FYNNEI. V was shortened by 3 bases and J by 3 bases, with 11 bases between the two germline ends. The CDR3 has 14 residues. The CDR3 loop is CASSDGAPDYGYTF. The CDR3 DNA is TGTGCCAGCAGTGACGGGGCCCCGGACTATGGCTACACCTTC. Full variable domain (missing parts from reference TRBV2 and TRBJ1-2): EPEVTQTPSHQVTQMGQEVILRCVPISNHLYFYWYRQILGQKVEFLVSFYNNEISEKSEIFDDQFSVERPDGSNFTLKIRSTKLEDSAMYFCASSDGAPDYGYTFGSGTRLTVV.

The V gene is TRBV5-1, the J gene TRBJ2-3; D not resolved. CDR3 size: 15 residues. Germline V lookup: CDR1 SGHRS, CDR2 YFSETQ. V was shortened by 0 bases and J by 6 bases, with 14 bases between the two germline ends. DNA for the CDR3: TGCGCCAGCAGCTTGGGCCTCCGAGCAGCGGATACGCAGTATTTT. Translation: CASSLGLRAADTQYF.

This clonotype has more than one count but fewer than ten. The genes are TRBV5-1 and TRBJ2-3; the match to TRBD2 covers 10 bases. Germline CDR1 reads SGHRS; CDR2 reads YFSETQ. The CDR3 is 15 amino acids. V trimming: 0 bases; J trimming: 6 bases; junction bases outside the gene matches: 4. In DNA form, the CDR3 reads TGCGCCAGCAGCTTGGCCGGGACTAGCGCGGATACGCAGTATTTT. Translating it yields CASSLAGTSADTQYF. Looking up the rest from reference TRBV5-1 and TRBJ2-3 gives the full variable domain: KAGVTQTPRYLIKTRGQQVTLSCSPISGHRSVSWYQQTPGQGLQFLFEYFSETQRNKGNFPGRFSGRQFSNSRSEMNVSTLELGDSALYLCASSLAGTSADTQYFGPGTRLTVL.

The chain couples TRBV4-1 to TRBJ2-1; D remains ambiguous. The V end lost 2 bases, the J end lost 1 base, and 9 bases lay between the germline ends. The CDR3 extends over 15 amino acids. The V gene's germline CDR1 is MGHRA and CDR2 YSYEKL. CDR3 amino acids: CASSQFGVSYNEQFF. As DNA, the CDR3 is TGCGCCAGCAGCCAATTTGGGGTGTCCTACAATGAGCAGTTCTTC.

In this sample, this clonotype turned up a few times. The chain carries TRBV7-9 and TRBJ2-7; perhaps TRBD1 as D (6 bases). There are 15 residues in the CDR3. V lost 5 bases and J lost 2, with 16 bases in between. In germline, CDR1 is SEHNR, CDR2 FQNEAQ (reference sequence). The CDR3 loop reads CASSQDSGHTYEQYF. As DNA, the CDR3 is TGTGCCAGCAGCCAGGACTCGGGACATACCTACGAGCAGTACTTC. Full variable domain (remainder filled in from reference TRBV7-9 and TRBJ2-7): DTGVSQNPRHKITKRGQNVTFRCDPISEHNRLYWYRQTLGQGPEFLTYFQNEAQLEKSRLLSDRFSAERPKGSFSTLEIQRTEQGDSAMYLCASSQDSGHTYEQYFGPGTRLTVT.

This clonotype appeared a few times. This chain links TRBV6-1 with TRBJ1-1; unclear D gene. Germline loops: CDR1 MNHNS, CDR2 SASEGT. The CDR3 covers 12 residues. The V end was cut by 6 bases, the J end by 1 base, with 6 bases between. CDR3: CASRWGNTEAFF. The CDR3 DNA sequence: TGTGCCAGCAGGTGGGGGAACACTGAAGCTTTCTTT.

The J gene is TRBJ2-2, the V gene TRBV6-2 or TRBV6-3; D may be TRBD1 (6 bases). The CDR3 contains 15 residues. Trimming removed 6 bases from V and 3 bases from J, with 14 bases in between. Germline V gene data show CDR1 as MNHEY and CDR2 as SVGEGT. The CDR3 loop reads CASRKGGSYTGELFF. The CDR3 DNA reads TGTGCCAGCAGGAAAGGGGGATCGTACACCGGGGAGCTGTTTTTT.

This clonotype was detected a few times. The rearrangement uses TRBV6-5 and TRBJ2-3; 10 bases are a match to TRBD2. CDR3 length: 17 residues. V gave up 5 bases and J gave up 1 base; unmatched junction bases: 9. The germline gives CDR1 MNHEY, CDR2 SVGAGI. The CDR3, as DNA: TGTGCCAGCAGTCACGGCCCGACTAGCGGGCGCACAGATACGCAGTATTTT. It yields the protein CASSHGPTSGRTDTQYF.

The chain joins TRBV12-3 or TRBV12-4 to TRBJ2-1; either TRBD1 or TRBD2 may fit D (5 bases each). Trimming pared 6 bases from V and 0 bases from J, leaving 12 bases between. The CDR3 covers 15 residues. The CDR3 nucleotides read TGTGCCAGCAGGGGACCGGCTCCCTCCTACAATGAGCAGTTCTTC. Translated: CASRGPAPSYNEQFF.

This chain links TRBV6-2 or TRBV6-3 with TRBJ2-7, with 9 positions matching TRBD1. CDR3 length: 19 residues. Trimming removed 7 bases from V and 1 base from J; junction bases left unmatched: 20. Per germline, CDR1 MNHEY and CDR2 SVGEGT. The CDR3 region is CASTTDPWTGEWRSYEQYF. CDR3 DNA: TGTGCCAGCACTACCGACCCGTGGACAGGGGAGTGGAGGTCCTACGAGCAGTACTTC.